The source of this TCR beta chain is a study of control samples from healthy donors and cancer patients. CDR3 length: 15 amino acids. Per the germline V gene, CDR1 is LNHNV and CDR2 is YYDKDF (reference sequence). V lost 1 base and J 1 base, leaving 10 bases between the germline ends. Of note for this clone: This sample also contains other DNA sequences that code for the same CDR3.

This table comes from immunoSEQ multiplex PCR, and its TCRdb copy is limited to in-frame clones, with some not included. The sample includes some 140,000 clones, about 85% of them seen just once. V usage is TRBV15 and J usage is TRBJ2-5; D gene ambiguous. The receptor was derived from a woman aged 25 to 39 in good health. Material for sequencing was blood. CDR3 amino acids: CATSRGGTLQETQYF. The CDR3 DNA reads TGTGCCACCAGCAGAGGGGGAACTCTCCAAGAGACCCAGTACTTC.